The entry below gives a single T cell receptor (beta chain) sequence along with its context. The data belong to a study of T cells in Graves' hyperthyroidism and ophthalmopathy. Study at large: Peripheral blood was obtained at initial diagnosis, preceding any treatment.

Using RNA transcripts as the source, TCR beta CDR3 regions were amplified. The TCR CDR3 was amplified in a first-round RT-PCR using the HTBI primer set. TCRdb used MiXCR to reprocess the multiplex PCR reads, holding one entry per CDR3 protein. The sample consists of nearly 750,000 distinct CDR3 sequences, roughly 32% of them appearing once. In germline, CDR1 is ENHRY, CDR2 SYGVKD. The trim removed 4 bases at V and 2 bases at J, leaving 15 bases unmatched. This CDR3 comprises 18 residues. It was considered stable Graves' hyperthyroidism when ophthalmopathy did not progress within 18 months. Patients with uncontrolled infections, other autoimmune diseases, pregnancy or lactation were excluded.

The source is a middle-aged woman with Graves' hyperthyroidism. The sample taken for sequencing was blood. V usage is TRBV10-3 and J usage is TRBJ2-5; 8 bases fit TRBD1. CDR3 sequence reads: CAISATRTGTGGQETQYF. The CDR3 coding sequence is TGTGCCATCAGTGCGACCAGAACCGGGACAGGTGGTCAAGAGACCCAGTACTTC.